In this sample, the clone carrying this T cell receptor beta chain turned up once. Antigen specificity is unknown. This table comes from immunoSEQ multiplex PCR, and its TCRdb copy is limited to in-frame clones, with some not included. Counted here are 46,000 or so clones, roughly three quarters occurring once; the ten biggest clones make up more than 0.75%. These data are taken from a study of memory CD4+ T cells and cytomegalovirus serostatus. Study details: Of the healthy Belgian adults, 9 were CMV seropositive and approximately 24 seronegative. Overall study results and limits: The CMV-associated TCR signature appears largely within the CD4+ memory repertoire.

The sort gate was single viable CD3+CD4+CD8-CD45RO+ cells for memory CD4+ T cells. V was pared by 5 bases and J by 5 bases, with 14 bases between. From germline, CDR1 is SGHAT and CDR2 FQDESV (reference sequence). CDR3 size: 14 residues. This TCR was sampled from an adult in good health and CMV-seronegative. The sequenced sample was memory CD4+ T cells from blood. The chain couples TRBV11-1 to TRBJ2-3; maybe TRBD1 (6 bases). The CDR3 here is CASSQGQGVDTQYF. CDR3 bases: TGTGCCAGCAGCCAGGGGCAGGGAGTAGATACGCAGTATTTT.